Here is one TCR beta chain with its context. V was shortened by 3 bases and J by 4 bases, with 16 bases between the two germline ends. CDR1 is SGDLS and CDR2 is YYNGEE in the germline V gene. The CDR3 spans 16 residues. This entry comes from a study of low-dose radiotherapy and immunotherapy resistance in tumors. As a condition of eligibility, patients had advanced solid tumors lacking tumor-infiltrating lymphocytes. Primers targeting TRAV and TRBV primed first-strand cDNA, covering alpha and beta chains. A constant-region primer paired with the V-primer adapter amplified TCRs over approximately 18 PCR cycles. TCRdb fed the reads into MiXCR, producing one record per CDR3 protein. Of 13,000 to 15,000 distinct CDR3 sequences detected, approximately 70% appear once; the ten largest clones hold 4.5% to 6%.

The rearrangement joins TRBV9 to TRBJ2-2; D unclear. This receptor was obtained from a human donor with advanced metastatic prostate, ovarian, gallbladder or colorectal cancer (not recorded which). This table probably holds off-target reads from a library built for another chain. The CDR3 region is CASSEEEVKFTGELFF. The CDR3 DNA reads TGTGCCAGCAGCGAAGAAGAGGTAAAGTTCACCGGGGAGCTGTTTTTT. Together with reference TRBV9 and TRBJ2-2, the CDR3 gives the full variable domain: DSGVTQTPKHLITATGQRVTLRCSPRSGDLSVYWYQQSLDQGLQFLIQYYNGEERAKGNILERFSAQQFPDLHSELNLSSLELGDSALYFCASSEEEVKFTGELFFGEGSRLTVL.